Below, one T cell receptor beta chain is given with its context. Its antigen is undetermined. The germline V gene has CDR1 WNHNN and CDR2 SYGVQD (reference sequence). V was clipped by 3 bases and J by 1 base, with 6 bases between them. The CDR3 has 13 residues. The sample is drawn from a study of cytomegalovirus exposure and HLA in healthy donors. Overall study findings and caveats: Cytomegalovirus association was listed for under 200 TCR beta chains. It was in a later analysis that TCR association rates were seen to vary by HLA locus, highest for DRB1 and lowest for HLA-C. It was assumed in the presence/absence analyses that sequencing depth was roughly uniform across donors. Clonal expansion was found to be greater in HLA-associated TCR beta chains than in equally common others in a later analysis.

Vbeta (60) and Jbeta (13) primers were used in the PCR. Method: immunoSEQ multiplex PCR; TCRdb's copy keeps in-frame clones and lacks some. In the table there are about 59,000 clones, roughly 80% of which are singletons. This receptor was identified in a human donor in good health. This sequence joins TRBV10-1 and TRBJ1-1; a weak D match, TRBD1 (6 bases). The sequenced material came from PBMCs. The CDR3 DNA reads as TGCGCCAGCAGTGACAGGGGGAACACTGAAGCTTTCTTT. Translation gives CASSDRGNTEAFF.